The entry below gives a single TCR beta chain sequence along with its context. No antigen is known for it. This record belongs to a study of CXCR3-negative and CXCR3-positive naive CD8 T cells. This CDR3 contains 15 residues. In germline, CDR1 is SGDLS, CDR2 YYNGEE. UMI-labeled 5' RACE yielded the TRB cDNA libraries. Following a re-call of the 5' RACE reads, TCRdb has one entry per CDR3 protein and lacks DNA. The table lists 120,000 to 150,000 distinct CDR3 sequences, with roughly 0.27% in the top ten. Study outcomes and limitations: More hydrophobic TRB CDR3s occurred in CXCR3-positive than in CXCR3-negative naive cells. Much lower diversity was found in memory CD8+ cells, while both naive subsets had comparably high diversity.

The chain couples TRBV9 to TRBJ2-1; the D gene TCRdb calls, TRBD1, cannot be checked with no DNA. The sequence derives from a human donor in good health. Some clones in this sample may be carry-over from other donors' samples. The sequenced material came from naive CXCR3+ CD8+ T cells from blood. Indicated subset: CD45RO-CCR7+CD27+CD95- naive CD8+ T cells expressing CXCR3 (TNR3+). The CDR3 reads CASSPRTGMGDEQFF.